This T cell receptor (beta chain) was sequenced for a study of T cell responses to AZD1222 COVID-19 vaccine. CDR3 size: 11 residues. Trimming removed 7 bases at V and 6 bases at J, with 6 bases between. Germline V gene data show CDR1 as MNHNS and CDR2 as SASEGT. Note on this clone: Its antigen is not known.

Measured with immunoSEQ multiplex PCR; TCRdb has only the in-frame clones, and not every one. The table has 100,000 to 150,000 clones, approximately 89% seen once. Study findings and constraints: White British people made up most donors, females outnumbered males, and clonal diversity was possibly underestimated. Repertoires were collected only later (after the peak T cell response had occurred). Reportedly, close to half of spike-specific TCRs are directed against unmutated variant regions. CD4 TCRs covered the whole spike, strongest at regions 160-218 and 743-854.

Here the sequenced sample was peripheral blood, taken on day 0 of AZD1222 vaccination. The rearrangement links TRBV6-1 to TRBJ2-2; D is uncertain. This TCR was sampled from an adult in good health. Written as DNA, the CDR3 is TGTGCCAGCACCGAATCCGGGGAGCTGTTTTTT. It specifies CASTESGELFF.